The clone carrying this T cell receptor beta chain appeared a single time. The data were obtained in a study of Ad26.COV2.S vaccination and SARS-CoV-2 variants. The CDR3 runs to 13 residues. V gave up 3 bases and J gave up 3 bases, with 9 bases separating them. Germline lookup yields CDR1 LNHDA and CDR2 SQIVND (reference sequence). Stated treatment: about 20 received Ad26.COV2.S at low or high dose, single or two shots; 5 received placebo; per-sample allocation not given. Vaccine and placebo recipients were sampled on day 63 after the first injection. The table came from immunoSEQ multiplex PCR; TCRdb's copy has only in-frame clones and leaves some out. The table has some 410,000 clones, 92% seen once.

The receptor's source is a person between 18 and 65 years old who received the Ad26.COV2.S COVID-19 vaccine or a placebo. The input for sequencing was peripheral blood, taken in a trial of Ad26.COV2.S vaccine versus placebo. V is TRBV19 and J is TRBJ2-7, with D uncertain. The CDR3 loop reads CASSIGLDYEQYF. CDR3 DNA sequence: TGTGCCAGTAGTATTGGTTTGGACTACGAGCAGTACTTC.